This T cell receptor (beta chain) was sequenced for a study of beta chain features in type 1 diabetes. The study's findings and limits: All four CD4+ subsets from Type 1 diabetes patients carried moderately but significantly shorter TCRB CDR3s.

All of the isolated RNA was reverse transcribed, so expressed TCRB transcripts were sequenced. Sequencing used immunoSEQ multiplex PCR; TCRdb keeps in-frame clones, though not all of them. The data contain around 260,000 clones, over 20% of them seen just once; the ten biggest clones take up 0.028%. V dropped 2 bases and J dropped 6; count of bases not matched to a gene: 2. From germline, CDR1 is SGDLS and CDR2 YYNGEE. CDR3 length: 13 residues. This clone was counted a single time. Antigen unknown. The sample comprised naive CD4+ T cells from blood. The receptor was isolated from a woman in her forties with type 1 diabetes. The chain employs TRBV9 and TRBJ2-3; 8 nucleotides match TRBD1. The chain's CDR3 is CASSVTGADTQYF. The CDR3 region has the DNA TGTGCCAGCAGCGTGACAGGGGCGGATACGCAGTATTTT. Using reference TRBV9 and TRBJ2-3 for the parts outside the CDR3, the full variable domain is DSGVTQTPKHLITATGQRVTLRCSPRSGDLSVYWYQQSLDQGLQFLIQYYNGEERAKGNILERFSAQQFPDLHSELNLSSLELGDSALYFCASSVTGADTQYFGPGTRLTVL.